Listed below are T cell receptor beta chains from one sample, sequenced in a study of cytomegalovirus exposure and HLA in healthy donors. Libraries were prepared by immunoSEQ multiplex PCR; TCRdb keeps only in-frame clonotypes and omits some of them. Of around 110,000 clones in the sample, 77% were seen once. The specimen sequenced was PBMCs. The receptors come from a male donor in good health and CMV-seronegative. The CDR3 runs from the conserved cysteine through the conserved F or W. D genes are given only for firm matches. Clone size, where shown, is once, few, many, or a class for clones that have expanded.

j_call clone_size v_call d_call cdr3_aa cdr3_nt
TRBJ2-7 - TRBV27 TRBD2 CASSTLSTSGSSYEQYF TGTGCCAGCAGTACCCTCTCTACTAGCGGGAGCTCCTACGAGCAGTACTTC
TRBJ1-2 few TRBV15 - CATSRDNNNYGYTF TGTGCCACCAGCAGAGATAACAATAACTATGGCTACACCTTC
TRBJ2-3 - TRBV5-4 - CASSSGSTDTQYF TGTGCCAGCTCCAGCGGAAGCACAGATACGCAGTATTTT
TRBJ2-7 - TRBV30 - CAWSGTTSYEQYF TGTGCCTGGAGTGGCACGACTTCATACGAGCAGTACTTC
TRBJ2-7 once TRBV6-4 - CASSADNTYEQYF TGTGCCAGCAGTGCAGATAATACCTACGAGCAGTACTTC
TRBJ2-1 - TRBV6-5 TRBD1 CASSYSGTAATNEQFF TGTGCCAGCAGTTACTCCGGGACAGCGGCCACCAATGAGCAGTTCTTC
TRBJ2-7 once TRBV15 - CATSRERAGEEQYF TGTGCCACCAGCAGAGAAAGAGCCGGAGAGGAGCAGTACTTC
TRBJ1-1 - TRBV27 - CASRIVGAGSAEAFF TGTGCCAGCAGAATAGTGGGGGCTGGGAGCGCTGAAGCTTTCTTT
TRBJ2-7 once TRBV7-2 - CASSSGLNYYEQYF TGTGCCAGCAGCTCGGGACTTAATTACTACGAGCAGTACTTC
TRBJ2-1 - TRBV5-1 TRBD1 CASSPSGQGGNEQFF TGCGCCAGCAGCCCGTCGGGACAGGGTGGAAATGAGCAGTTCTTC
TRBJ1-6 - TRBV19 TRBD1 CASSIVLTGTNSPLHF TGTGCCAGTAGTATAGTCCTGACAGGGACTAATTCACCCCTCCACTTT
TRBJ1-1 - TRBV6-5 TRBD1 CASSPSGGAGTEAFF TGTGCCAGCAGCCCCTCAGGGGGCGCTGGCACTGAAGCTTTCTTT
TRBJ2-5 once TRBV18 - CASSPDTSQETQYF TGTGCCAGCTCACCGGACACCTCACAAGAGACCCAGTACTTC
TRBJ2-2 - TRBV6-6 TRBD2 CSAGGRTGELFF TGTTCCGCGGGGGGCAGGACCGGGGAGCTGTTTTTT
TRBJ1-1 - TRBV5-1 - CASSPDGLNTEAFF TGCGCCAGCAGCCCCGACGGGTTGAACACTGAAGCTTTCTTT
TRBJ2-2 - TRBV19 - CASSIRLNTGELFF TGTGCCAGTAGTATACGACTTAACACCGGGGAGCTGTTTTTT
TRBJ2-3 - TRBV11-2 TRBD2 CASSAQLAGVDTQYF TGTGCCAGCAGCGCCCAACTAGCGGGAGTGGATACGCAGTATTTT
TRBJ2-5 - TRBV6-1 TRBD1 CASSEGGRTGEETQYF TGTGCCAGCAGTGAAGGGGGGCGGACAGGGGAAGAGACCCAGTACTTC
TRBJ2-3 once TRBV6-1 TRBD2 CASSRAGGSTDTQYF TGTGCCAGCAGTAGAGCGGGAGGGAGCACAGATACGCAGTATTTT
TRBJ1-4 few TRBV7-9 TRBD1 CASSIQGIYEKLFF TGTGCCAGCAGTATACAGGGGATCTATGAAAAACTGTTTTTT
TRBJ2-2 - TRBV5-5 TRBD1 CASTSDRGPNTGELFF TGTGCCAGCACCTCCGACAGGGGTCCGAACACCGGGGAGCTGTTTTTT
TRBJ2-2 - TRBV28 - CASREGANTGELFF TGTGCCAGCAGGGAAGGGGCGAACACCGGGGAGCTGTTTTTT
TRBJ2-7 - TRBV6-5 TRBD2 CASSYQGLAMGAEQYF TGTGCCAGCAGTTATCAGGGACTAGCGATGGGGGCCGAGCAGTACTTC
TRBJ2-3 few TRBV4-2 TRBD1 CASSQDAGTGGRDTQYF TGTGCCAGCAGCCAAGATGCCGGGACAGGGGGCCGAGATACGCAGTATTTT
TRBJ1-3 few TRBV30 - CAWSGAGNTIYF TGTGCCTGGAGTGGCGCTGGAAACACCATATATTTT
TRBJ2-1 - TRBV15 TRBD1 CATSSGTGVNEQFF TGTGCCACCAGCAGCGGGACAGGGGTCAATGAGCAGTTCTTC
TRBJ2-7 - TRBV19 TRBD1 CASNTGTASYEQYF TGTGCCAGTAACACCGGGACAGCATCCTACGAGCAGTACTTC
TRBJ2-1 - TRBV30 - CACTSGVGYNEQFF TGTGCCTGTACTTCGGGGGTGGGATACAATGAGCAGTTCTTC
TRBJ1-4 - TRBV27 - CASSRQQGPRNEKLFF TGTGCCAGCAGTCGCCAACAGGGCCCCCGCAATGAAAAACTGTTTTTT
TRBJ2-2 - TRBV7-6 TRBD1 CASSSQDRKVTGELFF TGTGCCAGCAGCTCCCAGGACAGGAAGGTCACCGGGGAGCTGTTTTTT
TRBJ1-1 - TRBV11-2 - CASSFGRSLGTEAFF TGTGCCAGCAGCTTCGGGAGATCCCTGGGGACTGAAGCTTTCTTT
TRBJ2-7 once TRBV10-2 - CASSTSIGEQYF TGCGCCAGCAGTACCTCCATCGGCGAGCAGTACTTC
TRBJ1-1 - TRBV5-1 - CASSFWKGEAEAFF TGCGCCAGCAGCTTCTGGAAGGGGGAAGCTGAAGCTTTCTTT
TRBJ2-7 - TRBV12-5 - CASGLGRYGRRQGLGYEQYF TGTGCTAGTGGTTTGGGTCGGTACGGGAGACGTCAAGGGTTAGGGTACGAGCAGTACTTC
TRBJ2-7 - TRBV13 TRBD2 CASSLGAGLAGEFYEQYF TGTGCCAGCAGCTTAGGGGCAGGCCTAGCGGGAGAGTTCTACGAGCAGTACTTC
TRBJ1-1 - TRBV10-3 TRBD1 CAISESKGRGLGTEAFF TGTGCCATCAGTGAGTCCAAGGGCAGGGGGCTGGGCACTGAAGCTTTCTTT
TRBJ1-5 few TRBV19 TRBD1 CASRTTGGSNQPQHF TGTGCCAGTAGGACGACAGGGGGGAGCAATCAGCCCCAGCATTTT
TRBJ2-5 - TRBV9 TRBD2 CASSVTGTSLETQYF TGTGCCAGCAGCGTGACCGGGACTAGTCTAGAGACCCAGTACTTC
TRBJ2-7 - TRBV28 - CASSFPPGRGEQYF TGTGCCAGCAGTTTCCCCCCTGGCCGAGGCGAGCAGTACTTC
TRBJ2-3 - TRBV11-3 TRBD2 CASSSGTSGNTDTQYF TGTGCCAGCAGCTCCGGGACTAGCGGAAACACAGATACGCAGTATTTT
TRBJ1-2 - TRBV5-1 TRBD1 CASSLTGTGVDGYTF TGCGCCAGCAGCCTCACCGGGACAGGGGTTGATGGCTACACCTTC
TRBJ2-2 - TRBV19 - CGVSGLNTGELFF TGTGGGGTATCAGGGCTGAACACCGGGGAGCTGTTTTTT
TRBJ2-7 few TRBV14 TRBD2 CASSRRREGYEQYF TGTGCCAGCAGCCGCCGGCGGGAGGGCTACGAGCAGTACTTC
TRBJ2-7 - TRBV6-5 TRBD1 CASARFLQGAEQYF TGTGCCAGCGCCCGCTTCTTACAGGGGGCCGAGCAGTACTTC
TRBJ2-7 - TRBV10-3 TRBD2 CAISEGLAGGLYEQYF TGTGCCATCAGTGAAGGATTAGCGGGAGGATTATACGAGCAGTACTTC
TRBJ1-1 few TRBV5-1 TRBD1 CASSFRDSYTEAFF TGCGCCAGCAGCTTTCGGGACAGCTACACTGAAGCTTTCTTT
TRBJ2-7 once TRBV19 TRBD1 CASSDGQGRGYEQYF TGTGCCAGTAGTGATGGACAGGGGCGCGGCTACGAGCAGTACTTC
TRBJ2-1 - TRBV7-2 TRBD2 CASSYQTSGGYNEQFF TGTGCCAGCAGCTATCAGACTAGCGGGGGGTACAATGAGCAGTTCTTC
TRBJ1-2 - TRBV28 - CASSLGAGPANYGYTF TGTGCCAGCAGTTTGGGGGCAGGCCCTGCTAACTATGGCTACACCTTC
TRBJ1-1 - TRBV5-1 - CASSSGLRGTEAFF TGCGCCAGCAGCTCCGGACTGCGGGGCACTGAAGCTTTCTTT
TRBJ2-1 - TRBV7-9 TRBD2 CASSLRKVATSGVYNEQFF TGTGCCAGCAGCTTACGAAAGGTAGCAACTAGCGGGGTTTACAATGAGCAGTTCTTC
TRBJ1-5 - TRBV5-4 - CASSLGQQPQHF TGTGCCAGCAGCTTGGGCCAGCAGCCCCAGCATTTT
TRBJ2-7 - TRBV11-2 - CASSSGIEQYF TGTGCCAGCAGCTCAGGGATCGAGCAGTACTTC
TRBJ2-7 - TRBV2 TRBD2 CAPFYPRTSGIRGTYEQYF TGTGCGCCCTTTTATCCCCGGACTAGCGGGATCCGGGGAACCTACGAGCAGTACTTC